This TCR beta chain originates from a study of blood T cell repertoires in COVID-19. Study in general: Acute and convalescent COVID-19 specimens originated in the United States, Italy and Spain. The cDNA or gDNA used as material had been derived from T cells, B-cell-depleted T cells, or PBMCs.

Methods used by the authors: Estimates of nucleated cell counts were drawn from the amplification of reference gene primers. Profiled with immunoSEQ multiplex PCR; TCRdb holds only in-frame clones, not every one. Clone size and the V and J calls come from that table; the DNA yielded D and trimming. Of approximately 200,000 clones in the sample, around 81% were seen once. Specimen: peripheral blood. The TCR sequence derives from a woman in her sixties with acute or convalescent COVID-19.

CDR3 region: CASKFTGWDGYTF. CDR3 coding DNA: TGTGCCTCCAAATTCACAGGCTGGGATGGCTACACCTTC. The chain is built from TRBV6-5 and TRBJ1-2, with D maybe TRBD1 (5 bases). Trimming took 11 bases from V and 6 from J, leaving 19 bases between them. Germline CDR1 and CDR2: MNHEY and SVGAGI. The CDR3 covers 13 residues.